The TCR beta chain under discussion was sequenced for a study of blood T cells in healthy people across ages. A second PCR of roughly 7 to 11 cycles used a sample-barcoded 5' primer and a J-beta primer mix. TCRdb processed the 5' RACE reads anew with MiXCR; each CDR3 protein has one entry. The sample holds roughly 800,000 distinct CDR3 sequences, around 25% seen once. Germline CDR1 SGHRS, CDR2 YFSETQ. V was trimmed by 4 bases and J by 9 bases, leaving 12 bases between them. The length of the CDR3 is 12 residues. General observations from the study: Versus aged donors, long-lived donors had higher diversity and more naive CD4+ cells.

This clonotype was detected only a few times. Its antigen is undetermined. These same data were also listed under a study on T cells of mothers and their children. This second study says: Donation involved a few healthy Caucasian mothers and the six children that they had.

The TCR originated in a boy younger than 18 in good health. Sequenced input: blood. This chain uses TRBV5-1 with TRBJ2-3; no reliable D call. In DNA, the CDR3 is TGCGCCAGCAGCCCGGCCCAAGGGACGCAGTATTTT. Translating gives CASSPAQGTQYF.